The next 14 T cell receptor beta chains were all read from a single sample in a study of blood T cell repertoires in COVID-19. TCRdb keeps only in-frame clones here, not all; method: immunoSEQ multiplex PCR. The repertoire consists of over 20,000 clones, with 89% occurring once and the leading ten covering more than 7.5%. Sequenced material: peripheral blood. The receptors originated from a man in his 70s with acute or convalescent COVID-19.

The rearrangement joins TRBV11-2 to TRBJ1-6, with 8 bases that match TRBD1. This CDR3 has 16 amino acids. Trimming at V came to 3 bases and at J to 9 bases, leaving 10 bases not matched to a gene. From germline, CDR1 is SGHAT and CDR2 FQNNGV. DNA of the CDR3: TGTGCCAGCAGCTTCGAAACAGGGGGAGAGGGTTCACCCCTCCACTTT. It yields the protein CASSFETGGEGSPLHF. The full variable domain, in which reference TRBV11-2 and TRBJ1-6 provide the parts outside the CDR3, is EAGVAQSPRYKIIEKRQSVAFWCNPISGHATLYWYQQILGQGPKLLIQFQNNGVVDDSQLPKDRFSAERLKGVDSTLKIQPAKLEDSAVYLCASSFETGGEGSPLHFGNGTRLTVT.

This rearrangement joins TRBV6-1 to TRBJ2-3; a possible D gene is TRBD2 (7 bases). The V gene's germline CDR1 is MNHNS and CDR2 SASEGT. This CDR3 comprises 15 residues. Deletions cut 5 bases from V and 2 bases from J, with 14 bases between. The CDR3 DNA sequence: TGTGCCAGCAGTCAACAGGGAGGGAACACAGATACGCAGTATTTT. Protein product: CASSQQGGNTDTQYF.

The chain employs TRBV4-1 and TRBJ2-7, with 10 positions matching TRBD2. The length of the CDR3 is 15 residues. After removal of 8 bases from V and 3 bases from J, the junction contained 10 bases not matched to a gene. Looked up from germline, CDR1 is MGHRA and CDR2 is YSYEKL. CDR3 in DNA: TGCGCCAGCGCTCTTGGACTAGCGGATAACTACGAGCAGTACTTC. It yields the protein CASALGLADNYEQYF.

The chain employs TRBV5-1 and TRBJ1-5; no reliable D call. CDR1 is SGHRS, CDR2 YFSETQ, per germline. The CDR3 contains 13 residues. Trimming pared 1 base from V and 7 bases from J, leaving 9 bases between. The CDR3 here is CASSLRVGQPQHF. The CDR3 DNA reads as TGCGCCAGCAGCTTGCGGGTCGGGCAGCCCCAGCATTTT.

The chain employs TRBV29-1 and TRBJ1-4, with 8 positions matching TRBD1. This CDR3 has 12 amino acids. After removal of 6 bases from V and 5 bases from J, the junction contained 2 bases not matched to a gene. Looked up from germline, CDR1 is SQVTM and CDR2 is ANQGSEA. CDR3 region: CSVRTGNEKLFF. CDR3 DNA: TGCAGCGTACGGACAGGGAATGAAAAACTGTTTTTT.

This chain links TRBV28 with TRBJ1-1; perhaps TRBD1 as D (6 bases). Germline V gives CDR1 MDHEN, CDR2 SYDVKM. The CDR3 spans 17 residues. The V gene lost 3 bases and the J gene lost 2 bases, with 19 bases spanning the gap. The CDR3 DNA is TGTGCCAGCAGTTTTCCGTCACAGGGAGAATCCAACACTGAAGCTTTCTTT. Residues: CASSFPSQGESNTEAFF.

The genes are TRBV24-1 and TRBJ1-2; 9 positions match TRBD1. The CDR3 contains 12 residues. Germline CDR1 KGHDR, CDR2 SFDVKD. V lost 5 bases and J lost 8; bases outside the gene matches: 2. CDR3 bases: TGTGCCACCAGTGCGACAGGGGGAGGCTACACCTTC. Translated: CATSATGGGYTF.

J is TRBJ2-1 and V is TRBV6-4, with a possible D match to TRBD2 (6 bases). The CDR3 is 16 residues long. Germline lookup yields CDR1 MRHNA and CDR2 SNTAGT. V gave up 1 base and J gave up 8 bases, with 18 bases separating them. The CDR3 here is CASSDLPGLGNDEQFF. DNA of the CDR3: TGTGCCAGCAGTGACTTACCGGGACTGGGGAATGATGAGCAGTTCTTC.

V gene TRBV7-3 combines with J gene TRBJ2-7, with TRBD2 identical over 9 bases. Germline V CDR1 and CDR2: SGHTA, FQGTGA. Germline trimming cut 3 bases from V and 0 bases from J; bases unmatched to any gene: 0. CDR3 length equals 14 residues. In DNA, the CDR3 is TGTGCCAGCAGCTTGACTAGCGGCTCCTACGAGCAGTACTTC. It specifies CASSLTSGSYEQYF.

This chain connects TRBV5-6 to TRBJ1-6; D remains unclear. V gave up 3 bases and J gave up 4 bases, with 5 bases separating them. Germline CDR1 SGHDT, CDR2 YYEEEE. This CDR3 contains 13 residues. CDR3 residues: CASSSHYNSPLHF. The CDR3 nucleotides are TGTGCCAGCAGCTCACATTATAATTCACCCCTCCACTTT.

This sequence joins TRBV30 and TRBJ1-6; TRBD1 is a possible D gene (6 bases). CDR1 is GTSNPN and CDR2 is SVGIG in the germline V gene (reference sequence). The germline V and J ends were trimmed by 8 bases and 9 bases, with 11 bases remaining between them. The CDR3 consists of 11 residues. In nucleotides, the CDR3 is TGTGCCGCGGGGGGCGGTTCACCCCTCCACTTT. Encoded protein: CAAGGGSPLHF. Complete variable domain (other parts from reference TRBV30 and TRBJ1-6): SQTIHQWPATLVQPVGSPLSLECTVEGTSNPNLYWYRQAAGRGLQLLFYSVGIGQISSEVPQNLSASRPQDRQFILSSKKLLLSDSGFYLCAAGGGSPLHFGNGTRLTVT.

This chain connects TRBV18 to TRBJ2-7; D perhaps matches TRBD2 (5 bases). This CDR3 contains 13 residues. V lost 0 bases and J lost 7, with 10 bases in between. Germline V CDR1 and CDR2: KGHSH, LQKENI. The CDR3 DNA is TGTGCCAGCTCACCACCGGTTGGGAGTGAGCAGTACTTC. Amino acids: CASSPPVGSEQYF.

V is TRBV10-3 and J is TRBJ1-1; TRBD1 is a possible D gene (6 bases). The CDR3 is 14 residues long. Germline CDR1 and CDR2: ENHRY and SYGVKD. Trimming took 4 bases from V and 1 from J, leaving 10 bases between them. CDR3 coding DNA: TGTGCCATCAGTGGGTTGGACAGGAACACTGAAGCTTTCTTT. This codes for CAISGLDRNTEAFF.

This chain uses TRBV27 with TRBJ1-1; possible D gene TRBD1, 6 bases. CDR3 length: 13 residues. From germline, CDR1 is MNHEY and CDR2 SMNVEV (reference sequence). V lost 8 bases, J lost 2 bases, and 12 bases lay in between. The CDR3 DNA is TGTGCCAGCGGGCGGACAGCTAACACTGAAGCTTTCTTT. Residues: CASGRTANTEAFF.